A single sample is the source of the 11 T cell receptor beta chains below, sequenced in a study of blood T cell repertoires in COVID-19. This table comes from immunoSEQ multiplex PCR, and its TCRdb copy is limited to in-frame clones, with some not included. The sample records 57,000 or so clones, around four fifths being singletons. The specimen was peripheral blood. These receptors all stem from a man in his 70s with acute or convalescent COVID-19.

The chain uses TRBV11-2 and TRBJ1-2, with 7 nucleotides matching TRBD1. The germline V gene encodes CDR1 SGHAT and CDR2 FQNNGV. V was clipped by 6 bases and J by 4 bases; unmatched bases: 11. The length of the CDR3 is 15 residues. The CDR3 DNA follows: TGTGCCAGCAGGAAAGGCCCGGGACAGTTCTATGGCTACACCTTC. Translated, it gives CASRKGPGQFYGYTF.

The chain recombines TRBV5-1 with TRBJ2-1, with TRBD1 identical over 7 bases. With V trimmed by 0 bases and J by 9 bases, 6 bases remained unmatched. The CDR3 is 14 residues long. From germline, CDR1 is SGHRS and CDR2 YFSETQ. The CDR3 nucleotides read TGCGCCAGCAGCTTGGAACAGGGGACGGGTGAGCAGTTCTTC. This encodes CASSLEQGTGEQFF.

The chain employs TRBV13 and TRBJ2-1; possibly TRBD2 for D (5 bases). CDR1 and CDR2 (germline): PRHDT, FYEKMQ (reference sequence). Trimming left V 5 bases short and J 10 bases short, with 9 bases between. The CDR3 is 11 amino acids. As DNA, the CDR3 is TGTGCCAGCAGCGGGAGAAGGGAGCAGTTCTTC. Amino acid sequence: CASSGRREQFF.

This clone was observed once. The rearrangement joins TRBV2 to TRBJ1-6; 10 bases line up with TRBD1. The CDR3 sequence is 13 residues long. Germline V gives CDR1 SNHLY, CDR2 FYNNEI. With 8 bases clipped from V and 8 bases from J, the junction kept 3 bases outside the gene matches. CDR3 amino acids: CASQDRGDSPLHF. CDR3 sequence (DNA): TGTGCCAGCCAGGACAGGGGGGATTCACCCCTCCACTTT. Combining the CDR3 with reference TRBV2 and TRBJ1-6 gives the whole variable domain EPEVTQTPSHQVTQMGQEVILRCVPISNHLYFYWYRQILGQKVEFLVSFYNNEISEKSEIFDDQFSVERPDGSNFTLKIRSTKLEDSAMYFCASQDRGDSPLHFGNGTRLTVT.

The V call is TRBV6-5, the J call TRBJ1-2; a possible D gene is TRBD1 (6 bases). The CDR3 is 15 amino acids. Trimming took off 5 bases at V and 0 bases at J, with 13 bases between the two ends. CDR1 is MNHEY and CDR2 is SVGAGI in the germline V gene. In nucleotides, the CDR3 is TGTGCCAGCAGTACGACAGGTCCCGCTAACTATGGCTACACCTTC. Amino acids: CASSTTGPANYGYTF.

The CDR3 DNA reads as TGCGCCAGCAGCTCCCAGGGGAGCTCCTACGAGCAGTACTTC. Translating gives CASSSQGSSYEQYF. V is TRBV5-1 and J is TRBJ2-7; a weak D match, TRBD1 (6 bases). Germline assignment: CDR1 SGHRS and CDR2 YFSETQ. The CDR3 length is 14 residues. The V end was cut by 3 bases, the J end by 0 bases, with 10 bases between.

The genes are TRBV5-8 and TRBJ1-1; D ambiguous. Germline CDR1 is SGHTS and CDR2 is YDEGEE. V was clipped by 2 bases and J by 2 bases, with 10 bases between them. This CDR3 has 14 amino acids. CDR3 residues: CASSFRSGNTEAFF. The DNA for the CDR3 is TGTGCCAGCAGCTTCAGGTCCGGAAACACTGAAGCTTTCTTT. The full variable domain, with the rest looked up from reference TRBV5-8 and TRBJ1-1, is EAGVTQSPTHLIKTRGQQATLRCSPISGHTSVYWYQQALGLGLQFLLWYDEGEERNRGNFPPRFSGRQFPNYSSELNVNALELEDSALYLCASSFRSGNTEAFFGQGTRLTVV.

The chain employs TRBV7-3 and TRBJ2-1, with TRBD2 identical over 9 bases. CDR1 is SGHTA, CDR2 FQGTGA, per germline. The CDR3 has 15 amino acids. Trimming took 2 bases from V and 9 from J; bases not matched to a gene: 8. CDR3 sequence (DNA): TGTGCCAGCAGCTTACGCGGGGGGGCCGAAGGTGAGCAGTTCTTC. Amino acids: CASSLRGGAEGEQFF.

This chain uses TRBV5-6 with TRBJ2-3; TRBD2 aligns across 15 bases. Germline V gene data show CDR1 as SGHDT and CDR2 as YYEEEE. With 3 bases clipped from V and 0 bases from J, the junction kept 5 bases outside the gene matches. CDR3 length: 18 amino acids. The CDR3 DNA follows: TGTGCCAGCAGCTCGGGACTAGCGGGGGGATGGAGCACAGATACGCAGTATTTT. Protein product: CASSSGLAGGWSTDTQYF.

This clone is a singleton in its sample. The V call is TRBV5-4, the J call TRBJ2-3, with TRBD2 as a possible D gene (6 bases). The ends were cut back, 0 bases at V and 1 base at J, with 9 bases in the middle. Germline-derived CDR1 and CDR2 are SGHNT and YYREEE (reference sequence). There are 15 residues in the CDR3. CDR3 amino acids: CASSLDGGGTDTQYF. DNA of the CDR3: TGTGCCAGCAGCTTGGACGGGGGTGGCACAGATACGCAGTATTTT.

This chain connects TRBV4-2 to TRBJ1-1; the D gene is possibly TRBD1 (5 bases). Trimming took off 1 base at V and 1 base at J, with 7 bases between the two ends. CDR3 size: 14 residues. The V gene's germline CDR1 is LGHNA and CDR2 YNFKEQ. The CDR3 nucleotides read TGTGCCAGCAGCCAAGGCAGGGAGAACACTGAAGCTTTCTTT. Its translation: CASSQGRENTEAFF.